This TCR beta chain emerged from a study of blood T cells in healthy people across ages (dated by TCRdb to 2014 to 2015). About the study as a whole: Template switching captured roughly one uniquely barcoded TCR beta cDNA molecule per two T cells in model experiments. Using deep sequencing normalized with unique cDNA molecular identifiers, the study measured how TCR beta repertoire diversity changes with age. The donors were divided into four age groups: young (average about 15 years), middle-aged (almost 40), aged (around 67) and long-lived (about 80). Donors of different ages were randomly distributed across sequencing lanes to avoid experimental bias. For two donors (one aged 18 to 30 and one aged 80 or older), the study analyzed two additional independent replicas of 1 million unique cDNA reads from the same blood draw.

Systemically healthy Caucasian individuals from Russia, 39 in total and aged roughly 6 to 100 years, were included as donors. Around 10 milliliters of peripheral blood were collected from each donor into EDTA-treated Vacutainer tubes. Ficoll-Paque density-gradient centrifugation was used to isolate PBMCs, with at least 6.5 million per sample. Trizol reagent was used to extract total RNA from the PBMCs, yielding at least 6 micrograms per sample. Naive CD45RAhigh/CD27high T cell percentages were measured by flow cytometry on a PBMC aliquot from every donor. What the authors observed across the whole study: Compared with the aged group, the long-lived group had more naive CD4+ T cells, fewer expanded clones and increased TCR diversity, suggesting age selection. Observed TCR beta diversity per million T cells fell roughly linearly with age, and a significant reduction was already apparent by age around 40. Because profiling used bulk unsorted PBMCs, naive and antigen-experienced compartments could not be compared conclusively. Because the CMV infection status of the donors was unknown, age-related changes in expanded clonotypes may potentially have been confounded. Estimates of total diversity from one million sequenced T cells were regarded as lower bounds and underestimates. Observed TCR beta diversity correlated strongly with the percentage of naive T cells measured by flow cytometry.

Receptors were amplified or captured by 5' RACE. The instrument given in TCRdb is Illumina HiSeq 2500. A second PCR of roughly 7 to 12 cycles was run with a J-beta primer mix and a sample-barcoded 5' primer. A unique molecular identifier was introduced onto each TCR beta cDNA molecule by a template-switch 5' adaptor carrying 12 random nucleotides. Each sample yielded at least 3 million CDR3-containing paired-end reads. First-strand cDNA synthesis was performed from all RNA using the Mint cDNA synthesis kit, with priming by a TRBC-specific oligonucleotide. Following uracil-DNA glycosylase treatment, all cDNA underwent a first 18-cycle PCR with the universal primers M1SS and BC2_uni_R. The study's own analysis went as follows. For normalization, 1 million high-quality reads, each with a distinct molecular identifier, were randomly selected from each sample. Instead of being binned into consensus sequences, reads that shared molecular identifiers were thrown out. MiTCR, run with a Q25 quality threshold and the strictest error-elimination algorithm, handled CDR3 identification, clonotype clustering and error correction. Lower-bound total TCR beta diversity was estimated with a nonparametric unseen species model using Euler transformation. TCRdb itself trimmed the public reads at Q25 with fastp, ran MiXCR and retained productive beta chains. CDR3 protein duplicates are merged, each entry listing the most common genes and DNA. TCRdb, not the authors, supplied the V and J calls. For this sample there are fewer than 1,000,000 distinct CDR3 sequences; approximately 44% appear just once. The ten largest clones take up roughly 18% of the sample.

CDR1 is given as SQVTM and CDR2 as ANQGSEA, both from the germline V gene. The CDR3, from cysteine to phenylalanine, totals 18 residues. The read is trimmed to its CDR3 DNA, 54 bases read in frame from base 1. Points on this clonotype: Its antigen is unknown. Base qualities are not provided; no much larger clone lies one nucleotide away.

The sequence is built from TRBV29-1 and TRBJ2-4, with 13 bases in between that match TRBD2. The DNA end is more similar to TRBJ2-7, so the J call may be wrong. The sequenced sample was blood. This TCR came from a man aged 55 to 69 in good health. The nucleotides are TGCAGCGTTGAATCCCCACGCGGACTAGCGGGGGAACGAAGCGAGCAGTACTTC. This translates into CSVESPRGLAGERSEQYF.